This TCR beta chain originates from a study of T cell changes during pregnancy in multiple sclerosis (dated by TCRdb to the late 2010s). In terms of the full investigation: The study examined how the T cell repertoire changed over the course of pregnancy in women with multiple sclerosis.

Library prep was done by the immunoSEQ multiplex PCR assay. TCRdb re-hosts the immuneACCESS table, in-frame sequences only. Its copies lack some clones; in the studies checked, an unresolved V gene accounts for under half of them, and the cause for the rest is not known. The sample table lists 33,000 or so clones, roughly 87% of them with a count of one. The top ten hold around 10% of the sample. Per the germline V gene, SGHTS is the CDR1 and YDEGEE is the CDR2. From cysteine to phenylalanine, the CDR3 is 14 amino acids long. The read is trimmed to its CDR3 DNA, 42 bases read in frame from base 1. V ends up 2 bases short and J 5 bases short, with an unmatched junction base count of 3. Concerning this clone itself: Its antigen is not yet known. Per-base quality was not reported, and no clone a single base away is much larger than it.

This receptor chain uses TRBV5-8 and TRBJ1-2, with 10 bases matching TRBD1. Here the sequenced sample was CD8+ T cells from peripheral blood mononuclear cells, taken in the third trimester of pregnancy. The TCR sequence derives from a female donor with multiple sclerosis, enrolled in a pregnancy study. This receptor has the CDR3 CASSLVDRGYGYTF. The DNA sequence is TGTGCCAGCAGCTTAGTGGACAGGGGGTATGGCTACACCTTC.